The clone carrying this T cell receptor (beta chain) was detected only once. The antigen remains undetermined. HIV-negative, healthy adults without recent acute infections or vaccinations were the donors. Researchers partitioned CD4+ cells into CD45RA+ naive and CD45RA-negative memory subsets. The data stem from a study of shared clonotypes between healthy human individuals. Overall study results and limits: Of the naive CD4 clonotypes, around 5% were shared across a few donors. Compared with memory subsets, naive subsets generally had larger estimated richness.

CDR1 and CDR2 (germline): KGHSH, LQKENI. V lost 5 bases, J lost 7 bases, and 8 bases stayed unmatched. CDR3 length: 14 residues. Assay used: immunoSEQ multiplex PCR; TCRdb lists only in-frame clones, some missing. Found here are millions of clones, 85% to 95% of them singletons; the top ten hold approximately 0.13%. This chain links TRBV18 with TRBJ2-7, with 10 bases that match TRBD1. Sequencing input: naive CD4+ T cells sorted from blood. Indicated subset: CD45RA+ positively selected. The clonotype originates from a man aged 18 to 30 in good health. Written as DNA, the CDR3 is TGTGCCAGCTCAAGGGGACAGGGGACGGGGGAGCAGTACTTC. Protein: CASSRGQGTGEQYF.